This T cell receptor (delta chain) was sequenced during a study of γδ T cells in repeated Plasmodium falciparum infection. About this clone itself: TCRdb assigns this DNA the protein of a much larger clone, which departs from its translation at residue 5; this likely reflects a read error, and the protein shown comes from translating the DNA.

TCRdb re-processed the multiplex PCR reads via CATT. The sample carries about 57,000 delta-chain clones, around 1.7% recorded once. This clonotype originated in a pool of human donors (malaria-infected and uninfected, not separated). The sequenced material came from gamma-delta T cells from blood.

The CDR3 here is CALPGGGLLDWGIRKTDKLIF. As DNA, the CDR3 is TGTGCCCTCCCCGGGGGGGGCCTACTCGACTGGGGGATACGTAAAACCGATAAACTCATCTTT. The chain combines TRDV3 with TRDJ1; 13 nucleotides agree with TRDD3. Germline V lookup: CDR1 TVYSNPD, CDR2 GDNSRS (reference sequence). With 5 bases clipped from V and 2 bases from J, the junction kept 26 bases outside the gene matches. The CDR3 covers 21 residues. Complete variable domain (other parts from reference TRDV3 and TRDJ1): CDKVTQSSPDQTVASGSEVVLLCTYDTVYSNPDLFWYRIRPDYSFQFVFYGDNSRSEGADFTQGRFSVKHILTQKAFHLVISPVRTEDSATYYCALPGGGLLDWGIRKTDKLIFGKGTRVTVEP.